These 23 T cell receptor beta chains came from one sample sequenced in a study of human T cells and chemical hapten exposure. The time point here: patch test 2, 6 weeks after DPC sensitization. Documented treatment: therapeutic diphenylcyclopropenone sensitization with weekly scalp DPC. Via MiXCR, TCRdb re-called the RACE reads, giving one row per CDR3 protein. The table includes approximately 95,000 distinct CDR3 sequences, about an eighth detected once. The sequences come from whole blood, collected in connection with sensitization to the hapten diphenylcyclopropenone (DPC). The receptors were gathered from a woman in her 40s with alopecia areata. Some clones in this sample may be carry-over from other donors' samples.

This clonotype was counted many times. As DNA, the CDR3 is TGTGCCTGGAGTGTACGTGGGAATGAAGCTTTCTTT. Its protein product is CAWSVRGNEAFF. The chain couples TRBV30 to TRBJ1-1; D unclear. Germline V gene sequence: CDR1 GTSNPN, CDR2 SVGIG (reference sequence). V was trimmed by 0 bases and J by 7 bases, leaving 9 bases between them. The CDR3 runs 12 residues.

The chain has TRBV20-1 and TRBJ2-1; D may be TRBD1 or TRBD2 (6 bases each). The CDR3 is made up of 14 amino acids. Germline V lookup: CDR1 DFQATT, CDR2 SNEGSKA (reference sequence). V was cut by 0 bases and J by 7 bases, with 13 bases left in between. The CDR3 region is CSARDGGRVNEQFF. CDR3 bases: TGCAGTGCTAGAGATGGGGGGCGAGTTAATGAGCAGTTCTTC.

This clonotype was found many times. The V and J genes are TRBV2 and TRBJ2-6; D gene ambiguous. Germline CDR1 reads SNHLY; CDR2 reads FYNNEI. Between the trimmed V and J ends, which lost 10 bases and 0 bases, there was a span of 10 bases. This CDR3 is 14 amino acids long. The CDR3 here is CAMDSGSGANVLTF. CDR3 in DNA: TGTGCCATGGATTCCGGCTCTGGGGCCAACGTCCTGACTTTC.

The V call is TRBV28, the J call TRBJ1-5; D not resolved. Trimming removed 6 bases at V and 4 bases at J, with 16 bases between. The CDR3 sequence is 15 residues long. From germline, CDR1 is MDHEN and CDR2 SYDVKM. The CDR3 DNA is TGTGCCAGCAGGCCCCGATATCGGGGTAATCAGCCCCAGCATTTT. It is translated as CASRPRYRGNQPQHF.

The gene calls are TRBV12-5 and TRBJ2-7; D might be TRBD1 (5 bases). Germline CDR1 LGHNT, CDR2 FRNRAP. There are 11 residues in the CDR3. V gave up 5 bases and J gave up 6 bases, with 8 bases separating them. The CDR3 loop is CASGQGLEQYF. DNA for the CDR3: TGTGCTAGTGGTCAGGGTCTCGAGCAGTACTTC.

This clonotype was found a few times. The DNA is omitted, as the CDR3 cannot be located on it reliably, and the CDR3 follows TCRdb's listing. This chain connects TRBV7-8 to TRBJ1-4; the table calls TRBD1, which could not be checked here. The germline gives CDR1 SGHVS, CDR2 FQNEAQ. The CDR3 comprises 20 residues, both ends counted. The CDR3 loop is CASSISPGQGILRMMKNCFF.

This clonotype was counted many times. The rearrangement uses TRBV7-2 and TRBJ1-1; TRBD1 is a possible D gene (5 bases). The CDR3 length is 13 residues. The ends were cut back, 5 bases at V and 6 bases at J, with 13 bases in the middle. Germline V lookup: CDR1 SGHTA, CDR2 FQGNSA. This CDR3 reads CASSVRVRAEAFF. DNA for the CDR3: TGTGCCAGCAGCGTCAGGGTAAGGGCTGAAGCTTTCTTT. Variable domain in full (rest from reference TRBV7-2 and TRBJ1-1): GAGVSQSPSNKVTEKGKDVELRCDPISGHTALYWYRQSLGQGLEFLIYFQGNSAPDKSGLPSDRFSAERTGGSVSTLTIQRTQQEDSAVYLCASSVRVRAEAFFGQGTRLTVV.

This clonotype came up many times. The chain has TRBV2 and TRBJ2-6; D is undetermined. The CDR3 loop spans 14 amino acids. The ends were cut back, 4 bases at V and 0 bases at J, with 4 bases in the middle. CDR1 and CDR2 from the germline V gene are SNHLY and FYNNEI. The CDR3 region has the DNA TGTGCCAGCAGTGTGCCCTCTGGGGCCAACGTCCTGACTTTC. Translation: CASSVPSGANVLTF. Full variable domain (missing parts from reference TRBV2 and TRBJ2-6): EPEVTQTPSHQVTQMGQEVILRCVPISNHLYFYWYRQILGQKVEFLVSFYNNEISEKSEIFDDQFSVERPDGSNFTLKIRSTKLEDSAMYFCASSVPSGANVLTFGAGSRLTVL.

This clonotype has a count of ten or more. The V call is TRBV4-3, the J call TRBJ2-1, with 10 bases aligning to TRBD2. CDR1 is LGHNA, CDR2 YSLEER, per germline. The CDR3 spans 14 residues. Trimming removed 3 bases from V and 8 bases from J; junction bases left unmatched: 4. CDR3 protein: CASSQGLAKDEQFF. The CDR3 DNA reads TGCGCCAGCAGCCAGGGACTAGCGAAAGATGAGCAGTTCTTC.

This clonotype was counted many times. In nucleotides, the CDR3 is TGTGCCAGCAGTAGGGGACAAAACACTGAAGCTTTCTTT. This gives the protein CASSRGQNTEAFF. The rearrangement links TRBV6-1 to TRBJ1-1; tentatively, D is TRBD1 (6 bases). Germline V lookup: CDR1 MNHNS, CDR2 SASEGT. The CDR3 runs 13 residues. Trimming shortened V by 5 bases and J by 2 bases, and 9 bases separated the two germline ends.

CDR3 loop: CASSSLPGRSRNYGYTF. The DNA of the CDR3 is TGTGCCAGCAGTTCCCTCCCAGGGAGGAGTAGGAACTATGGCTACACCTTC. The chain couples TRBV6-2 or TRBV6-3 to TRBJ1-2; possibly TRBD1 for D (5 bases). CDR1 is MNHEY, CDR2 SVGEGT, per germline. The V end was cut by 4 bases, the J end by 2 bases, with 20 bases between. The length of the CDR3 is 17 residues.

The sample holds a few counts of this clonotype. The chain uses TRBV28 and TRBJ2-3; TRBD1 aligns across 9 bases. J gave up 2 bases and V 5 bases, and 11 bases lay outside the gene matches. Germline V gene lookup returns CDR1 MDHEN and CDR2 SYDVKM. The CDR3 is 17 residues long. CDR3 in DNA: TGTGCCAGCAGTCCCCGCCGCGACAGGGGGGACACAGATACGCAGTATTTT. Translated: CASSPRRDRGDTDTQYF. Variable domain in full (rest from reference TRBV28 and TRBJ2-3): DVKVTQSSRYLVKRTGEKVFLECVQDMDHENMFWYRQDPGLGLRLIYFSYDVKMKEKGDIPEGYSVSREKKERFSLILESASTNQTSMYLCASSPRRDRGDTDTQYFGPGTRLTVL.

This clonotype showed up just a few times. J is TRBJ2-3 and V is TRBV7-3; 11 bases map to TRBD2. Germline V gene sequence: CDR1 SGHTA, CDR2 FQGTGA. The trim removed 3 bases at V and 1 base at J, leaving 0 bases unmatched. The CDR3 spans 15 residues. The CDR3 DNA follows: TGTGCCAGCAGCTTGACTAGCGGGGGCACAGATACGCAGTATTTT. Translating it yields CASSLTSGGTDTQYF. Complete variable domain (other parts from reference TRBV7-3 and TRBJ2-3): GAGVSQTPSNKVTEKGKYVELRCDPISGHTALYWYRQSLGQGPEFLIYFQGTGAADDSGLPNDRFFAVRPEGSVSTLKIQRTERGDSAVYLCASSLTSGGTDTQYFGPGTRLTVL.

This clonotype was observed many times. This chain uses TRBV25-1 with TRBJ2-1; TRBD1 is a possible D gene (6 bases). This CDR3 has 11 residues. Per germline, CDR1 MGHDK and CDR2 SYGVNS. V was shortened by 8 bases and J by 8 bases, with 10 bases between the two germline ends. CDR3 amino acids: CASAQGHEQFF. CDR3 DNA sequence: TGTGCCAGCGCACAGGGCCATGAGCAGTTCTTC.

In this sample, this clonotype turned up many times. The V call is TRBV6-2 or TRBV6-3, the J call TRBJ1-5; a weak D match, TRBD1 (6 bases). From germline, CDR1 is MNHEY and CDR2 SVGEGT. The V end lost 0 bases, the J end lost 2 bases, and 14 bases lay between the germline ends. This CDR3 comprises 17 residues. The CDR3 protein is CASSYSSGGSGNQPQHF. The DNA for the CDR3 is TGTGCCAGCAGTTACTCGTCCGGGGGCAGTGGCAATCAGCCCCAGCATTTT.

This clonotype came up many times. The CDR3 here is CASSYAALNTEAFF. The CDR3 DNA follows: TGTGCCAGCAGTTACGCTGCCCTGAACACTGAAGCTTTCTTT. The chain employs TRBV6-5 and TRBJ1-1, with no clear D. This CDR3 is 14 amino acids long. The V end was cut by 2 bases, the J end by 0 bases, with 7 bases between. Germline V gene lookup returns CDR1 MNHEY and CDR2 SVGAGI.

The chain uses TRBV7-6 and TRBJ2-1, with a weak D call TRBD2 (7 bases). Per germline, CDR1 SGHVS and CDR2 FNYEAQ. CDR3 length: 14 residues. Trimming took 0 bases from V and 8 from J, leaving 11 bases between them. CDR3 coding DNA: TGTGCCAGCAGCTTAGCTAGGGGGGGGTATGAGCAGTTCTTC. It yields the protein CASSLARGGYEQFF.

This clonotype occurred a few times. V and J are TRBV2 and TRBJ2-7, with 7 bases aligning to TRBD2. The germline CDR1 and CDR2 sequences are SNHLY and FYNNEI. Trimming at V came to 1 base and at J to 7 bases, leaving 13 bases not matched to a gene. The CDR3 loop spans 16 amino acids. CDR3 residues: CASSEELREQSGEQYF. DNA of the CDR3: TGTGCCAGCAGTGAAGAACTGCGGGAGCAGTCGGGAGAGCAGTACTTC.

By share, this clonotype ranks as medium-sized. The chain carries TRBV11-2 and TRBJ2-1, with D hard to call. The CDR3 runs to 12 residues. Trimming cost V 5 bases and J 7 bases, with 9 bases left between them. Germline V CDR1 and CDR2: SGHAT, FQNNGV. In DNA, the CDR3 is TGTGCCAGCAGCCGATGGGGAAATGAGCAGTTCTTC. Amino acids: CASSRWGNEQFF.

Worth noting for this clonotype: A read error may be the cause here, since a much bigger clone is one base away. The rearrangement links TRBV5-1 to TRBJ2-2; possibly TRBD2 for D (6 bases). Germline CDR1 reads SGHRS; CDR2 reads YFSETQ. The CDR3 length is 15 residues. CDR3 sequence reads: CASSQTGQNTGGLFF. Written as DNA, the CDR3 is TGCGCCAGCAGCCAGACGGGTCAGAACACCGGGGGGCTGTTTTTT. The whole variable domain, remainder taken from reference TRBV5-1 and TRBJ2-2, is KAGVTQTPRYLIKTRGQQVTLSCSPISGHRSVSWYQQTPGQGLQFLFEYFSETQRNKGNFPGRFSGRQFSNSRSEMNVSTLELGDSALYLCASSQTGQNTGGLFFGEGSRLTVL.

This clonotype was seen repeatedly, ten times or more. This chain connects TRBV27 to TRBJ1-5; D gene uncertain. The length of the CDR3 is 16 residues. CDR1 and CDR2 (germline): MNHEY, SMNVEV (reference sequence). V gave up 6 bases and J gave up 6 bases, with 21 bases separating them. The DNA for the CDR3 is TGTGCCAGCAGCCACACTCCACAGAGGTCCACTCAGCCCCAGCATTTT. Residues: CASSHTPQRSTQPQHF.

This clonotype has just a few counts. The chain joins TRBV10-3 to TRBJ2-7; the match to TRBD1 covers 8 bases. The germline V gene has CDR1 ENHRY and CDR2 SYGVKD. The junction had 13 bases not matched to a gene; V was cut back by 4 bases and J by 5 bases. The length of the CDR3 is 16 residues. The CDR3 nucleotides are TGTGCCATCAGTGGACCCCCGGACAGGGTTGCCCACGAGCAGTACTTC. This translates into CAISGPPDRVAHEQYF.

This clonotype was counted ten times or more. The gene calls are TRBV28 and TRBJ2-3; D ambiguous. With 3 bases removed from V and 3 bases from J, the gap between germline ends came to 10 bases. The V gene's germline CDR1 is MDHEN and CDR2 SYDVKM. This CDR3 has 14 amino acids. The CDR3 coding sequence is TGTGCCAGCAGTTTTGTTACCCTGACAGATACGCAGTATTTT. Residues: CASSFVTLTDTQYF.